The source of this TCR beta chain is a study of CD8+ T cells in alopecia areata. Overall study: Each of the treated patients was given oral tofacitinib, 5 to 10 mg twice daily, for moderate-to-severe alopecia areata.

Whole-study results and caveats: Scalp sequencing also captures normal skin's resident alphabeta T cells. Affected lesional scalp, above all in alopecia totalis/universalis, was more clonal than normal scalp.

Alopecia areata patients provided lesional scalp punch biopsies and peripheral blood. Extracted RNA was reverse transcribed into cDNA, the sequencing template. The assay was immunoSEQ multiplex PCR, and TCRdb's table has in-frame clones only and misses some. The table has about 97,000 clones, about 40% seen once; the top ten hold around 1.4%. This clone has only a few counts. Its antigen is as yet unknown. Germline V gives CDR1 DFQATT, CDR2 SNEGSKA (reference sequence). The ends were cut back, 4 bases at V and 1 base at J, with 3 bases in the middle. This CDR3 spans 11 amino acids. This chain connects TRBV20-1 to TRBJ2-3; no definite D call. This receptor was taken from a human donor with alopecia areata. The sequencing input was CD4+ T cells sorted from blood. The CDR3 nucleotides are TGCAGTGCTACGGGCACAGATACGCAGTATTTT. This codes for CSATGTDTQYF.